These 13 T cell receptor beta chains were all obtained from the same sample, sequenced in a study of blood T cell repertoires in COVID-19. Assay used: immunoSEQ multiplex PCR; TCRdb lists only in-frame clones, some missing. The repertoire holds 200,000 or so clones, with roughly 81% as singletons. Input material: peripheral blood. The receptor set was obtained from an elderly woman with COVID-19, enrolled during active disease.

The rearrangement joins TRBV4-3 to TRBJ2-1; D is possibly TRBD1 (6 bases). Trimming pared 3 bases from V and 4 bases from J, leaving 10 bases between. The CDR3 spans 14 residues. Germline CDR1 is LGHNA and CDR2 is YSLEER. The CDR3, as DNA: TGCGCCAGCAGCCATAGGACAGAATACAATGAGCAGTTCTTC. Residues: CASSHRTEYNEQFF.

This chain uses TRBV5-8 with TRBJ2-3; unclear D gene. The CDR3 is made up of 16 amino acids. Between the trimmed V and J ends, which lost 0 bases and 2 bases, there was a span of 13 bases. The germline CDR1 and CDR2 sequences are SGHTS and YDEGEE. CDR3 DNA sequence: TGTGCCAGCAGCTTGGGTGTTGCAGTATCCACAGATACGCAGTATTTT. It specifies CASSLGVAVSTDTQYF. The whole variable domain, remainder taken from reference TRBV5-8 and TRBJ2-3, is EAGVTQSPTHLIKTRGQQATLRCSPISGHTSVYWYQQALGLGLQFLLWYDEGEERNRGNFPPRFSGRQFPNYSSELNVNALELEDSALYLCASSLGVAVSTDTQYFGPGTRLTVL.

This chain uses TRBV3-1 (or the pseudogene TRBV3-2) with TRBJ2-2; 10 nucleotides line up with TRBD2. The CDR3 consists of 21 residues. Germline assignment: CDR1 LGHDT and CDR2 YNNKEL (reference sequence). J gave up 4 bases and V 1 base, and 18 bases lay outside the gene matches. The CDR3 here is CASSQGTHSGGAPGSTGELFF. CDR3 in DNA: TGTGCCAGCAGCCAAGGAACTCACAGCGGGGGGGCGCCTGGGAGCACCGGGGAGCTGTTTTTT.

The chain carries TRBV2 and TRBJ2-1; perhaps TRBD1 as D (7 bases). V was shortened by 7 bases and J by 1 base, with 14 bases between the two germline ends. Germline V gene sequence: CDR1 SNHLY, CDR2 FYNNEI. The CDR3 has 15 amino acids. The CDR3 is CASTLEGASYNEQFF. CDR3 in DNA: TGTGCCAGCACCCTGGAGGGGGCTTCCTACAATGAGCAGTTCTTC.

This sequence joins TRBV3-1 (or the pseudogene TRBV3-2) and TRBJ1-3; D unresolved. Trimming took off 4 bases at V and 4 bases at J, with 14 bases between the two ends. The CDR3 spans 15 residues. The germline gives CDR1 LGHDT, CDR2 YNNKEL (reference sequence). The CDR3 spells CASSPGRNPGNTIYF. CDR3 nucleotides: TGTGCCAGCAGCCCTGGGCGTAACCCCGGAAACACCATATATTTT.

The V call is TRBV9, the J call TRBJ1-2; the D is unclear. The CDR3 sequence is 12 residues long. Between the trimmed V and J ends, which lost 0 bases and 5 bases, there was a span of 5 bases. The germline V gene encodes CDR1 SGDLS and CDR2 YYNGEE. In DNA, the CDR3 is TGTGCCAGCAGCGTAGCACGGTATGGCTACACCTTC. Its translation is CASSVARYGYTF.

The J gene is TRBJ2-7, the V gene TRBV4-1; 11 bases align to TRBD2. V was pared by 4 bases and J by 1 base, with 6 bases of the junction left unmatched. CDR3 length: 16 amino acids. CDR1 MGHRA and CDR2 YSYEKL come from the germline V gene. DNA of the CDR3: TGCGCCAGCAGCCGTGCCCTAGCGGGAGGTTCCTACGAGCAGTACTTC. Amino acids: CASSRALAGGSYEQYF.

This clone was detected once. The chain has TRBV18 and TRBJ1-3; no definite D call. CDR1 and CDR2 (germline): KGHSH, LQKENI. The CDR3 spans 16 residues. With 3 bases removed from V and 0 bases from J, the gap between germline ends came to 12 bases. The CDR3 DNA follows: TGTGCCAGCTCACCGGGTTCAGGATTCTCTGGAAACACCATATATTTT. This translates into CASSPGSGFSGNTIYF.

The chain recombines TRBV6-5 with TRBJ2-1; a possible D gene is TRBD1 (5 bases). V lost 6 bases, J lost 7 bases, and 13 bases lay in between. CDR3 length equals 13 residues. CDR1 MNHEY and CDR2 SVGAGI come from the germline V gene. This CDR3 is CASRPGFKNEQFF. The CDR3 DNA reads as TGTGCCAGCAGGCCAGGGTTTAAGAATGAGCAGTTCTTC.

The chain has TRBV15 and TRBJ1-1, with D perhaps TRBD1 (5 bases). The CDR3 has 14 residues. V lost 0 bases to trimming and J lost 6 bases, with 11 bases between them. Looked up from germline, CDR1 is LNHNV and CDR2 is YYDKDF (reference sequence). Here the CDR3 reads CATSRDRAIPEAFF. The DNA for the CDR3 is TGTGCCACCAGCAGAGACAGGGCGATCCCTGAAGCTTTCTTT.

The CDR3 DNA reads TGTGCCAGCAGTTCTCCCCTGGAGTACAATGAGCAGTTCTTC. Translating it yields CASSSPLEYNEQFF. The chain carries TRBV28 and TRBJ2-1, with D uncertain. V lost 4 bases and J 4 bases, leaving 11 bases between the germline ends. Germline V lookup: CDR1 MDHEN, CDR2 SYDVKM. The CDR3 consists of 14 residues. Complete variable domain (other parts from reference TRBV28 and TRBJ2-1): DVKVTQSSRYLVKRTGEKVFLECVQDMDHENMFWYRQDPGLGLRLIYFSYDVKMKEKGDIPEGYSVSREKKERFSLILESASTNQTSMYLCASSSPLEYNEQFFGPGTRLTVL.

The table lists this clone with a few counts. The CDR3 bases are TGTGCCAGCAGCTCCTCTCGGGCGGGGAGGGGGTACAATGAGCAGTTCTTC. It is translated as CASSSSRAGRGYNEQFF. The chain links TRBV13 to TRBJ2-1; perhaps TRBD2 as D (7 bases). The germline V gene has CDR1 PRHDT and CDR2 FYEKMQ (reference sequence). The CDR3 length is 17 residues. The V end lost 4 bases, the J end lost 4 bases, and 20 bases lay between the germline ends.

CDR3: CASSGVGTRSNEQFF. For the CDR3, the DNA is TGCGCCAGCAGTGGGGTAGGGACTAGGAGCAATGAGCAGTTCTTC. The chain recombines TRBV5-1 with TRBJ2-1; 8 positions agree with TRBD2. The CDR3 is made up of 15 amino acids. The V gene's germline CDR1 is SGHRS and CDR2 YFSETQ. Germline trimming cut 5 bases from V and 6 bases from J; bases unmatched to any gene: 10.